The present T cell receptor (beta chain) was sequenced within a study of blood T cell repertoires in COVID-19. Study as a whole: COVID-19 samples, acute and convalescent, were from the United States, Italy and Spain. Nucleic acid was either cDNA or gDNA, and it came from T cells, B-cell-depleted T cells, or PBMCs.

CDR1 is ENHRY, CDR2 SYGVKD, per germline. This CDR3 spans 13 amino acids. Trimming left V 6 bases short and J 0 bases short, with 9 bases between. In the source study's methods: It was from reference gene primer amplification that nucleated cell counts were estimated. Measured with immunoSEQ multiplex PCR; TCRdb has only the in-frame clones, and not every one. That table supplies the V and J calls and clone size; D and trimming were determined from the DNA. The table lists approximately 60,000 clones, approximately 84% of them singletons. Sequences were obtained from peripheral blood. The sequence was collected from a man between 65 and 85 years old with active COVID-19. The chain uses TRBV10-3 and TRBJ2-7; D perhaps matches TRBD1 (6 bases). CDR3 in DNA: TGTGCCATCAGGGGCAGGGGCTCCTACGAGCAGTACTTC. It encodes CAIRGRGSYEQYF.